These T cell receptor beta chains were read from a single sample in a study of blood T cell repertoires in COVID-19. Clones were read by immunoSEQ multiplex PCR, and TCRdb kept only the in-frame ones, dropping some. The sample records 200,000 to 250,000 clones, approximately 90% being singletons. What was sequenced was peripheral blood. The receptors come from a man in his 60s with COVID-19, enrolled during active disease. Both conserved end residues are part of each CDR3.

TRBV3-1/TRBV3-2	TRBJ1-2	CASSQDRGQGYTF
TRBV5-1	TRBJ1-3	CASSLQGFGNTIYF
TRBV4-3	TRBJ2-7	CASSQDPLGARNEQYF
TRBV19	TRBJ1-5	CASRSGNEPQHF
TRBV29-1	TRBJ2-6	CSVIGTGDSGANVLTF
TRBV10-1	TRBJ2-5	CASSDTSGAGLRGTQYF
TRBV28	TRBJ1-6	CASTSSHGSPLHF
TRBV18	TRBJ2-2	CASSTQGGGGNTGELFF
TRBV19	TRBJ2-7	CASSISASGRSNAYEQYF
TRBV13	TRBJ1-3	CASSLTGSGNTIYF
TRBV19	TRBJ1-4	CASSTQGTTNEKLFF
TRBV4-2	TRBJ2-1	CASSQLGLAGGNEQFF
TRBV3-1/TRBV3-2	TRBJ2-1	CASSPGTSGDEQFF
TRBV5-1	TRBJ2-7	CASSSGGDREQYF
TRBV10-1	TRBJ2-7	CASSLQNRAPYEQYF
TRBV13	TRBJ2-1	CASSLYGLAEYYNEQFF
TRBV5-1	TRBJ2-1	CASRAGLAGGLDEQFF
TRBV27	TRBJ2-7	CASWRNMESYEQYF
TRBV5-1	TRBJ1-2	CASSSGQGNYGYTF
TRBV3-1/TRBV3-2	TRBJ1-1	CASSQGVVMNTEAFF
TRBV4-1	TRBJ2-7	CASSQQGGRDYEQYF
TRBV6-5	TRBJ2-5	CASSWERPGQETQYF
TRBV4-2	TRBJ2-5	CASSPVGGGRETQYF
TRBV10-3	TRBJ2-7	CAISGLAGGEQYF
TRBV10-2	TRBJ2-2	CASSESPLAVGTGELFF
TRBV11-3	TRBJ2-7	CASSQEKPGQGNYEQYF
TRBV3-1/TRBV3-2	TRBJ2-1	CASSWGTSGPNEQFF
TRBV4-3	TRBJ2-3	CASSQALGADTQYF
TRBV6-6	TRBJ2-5	CASRYRRGEETQYF
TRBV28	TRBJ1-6	CASSLDRVDSPLHF
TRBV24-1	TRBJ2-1	CATSDAGRSYNEQFF
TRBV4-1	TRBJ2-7	CASSQGQEQYF
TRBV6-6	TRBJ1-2	CASSPTGEDYGYTF
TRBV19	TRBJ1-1	CASSGRGRGTTEAFF
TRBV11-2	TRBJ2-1	CASSLEGGRYFNEQFF
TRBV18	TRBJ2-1	CASSRGTGGDNEQFF
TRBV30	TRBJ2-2	CAWNGQLNTGELFF
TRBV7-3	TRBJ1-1	CASSPGTGYSEAFF
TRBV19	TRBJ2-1	CASSIAEGGEQFF
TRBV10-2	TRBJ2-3	CASSESPTSTDTQYF
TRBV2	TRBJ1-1	CASRETGGRAFF
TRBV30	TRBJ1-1	CAWSNPSQGLKVEAFF
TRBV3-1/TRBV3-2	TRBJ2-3	CASSHVSGSRFTDTQYF
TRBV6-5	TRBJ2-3	CASRQRGRSTDTQYF
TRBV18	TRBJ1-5	CASSPGRGEPQHF
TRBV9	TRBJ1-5	CASSRGNQPQHF
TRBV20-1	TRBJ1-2	CSASPVNYGYTF
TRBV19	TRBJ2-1	CASSISNEQFF
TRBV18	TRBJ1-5	CASSLGTSLMRNQPQHF
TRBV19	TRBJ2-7	CASSIGLAGYYEQYF
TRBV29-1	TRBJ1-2	CSDSGAPNYGYTF
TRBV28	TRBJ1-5	CASNPWSASGGGQPQHF
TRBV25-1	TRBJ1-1	CASSGGTGGLSLGAFF
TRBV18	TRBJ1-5	CASSTTGSQPQHF
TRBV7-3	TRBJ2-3	CASSPRPSAVDTQYF
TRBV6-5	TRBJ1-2	CASSHRDRGRGYTF
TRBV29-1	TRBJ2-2	CSYTHSANTGELFF
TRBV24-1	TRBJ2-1	CATSDTGGAGNEQFF
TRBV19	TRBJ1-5	CASSRDRGDFNQPQHF